Below, 13 T cell receptor beta chains from the same sample are listed, as sequenced in a study of cytomegalovirus exposure and HLA in healthy donors. PCR amplification relied on 60 Vbeta primers (plus 13 Jbeta primers). The protocol was immunoSEQ multiplex PCR, while the TCRdb copy is restricted to in-frame clones and leaves out a portion. The sample carries about 130,000 clones, around 80% recorded once. Sample: PBMCs. The receptors derive from a man younger than 45 in good health and CMV-seronegative.

This clone came up once. The V call is TRBV7-2, the J call TRBJ2-5; D is unresolved. Trimming pared 5 bases from V and 0 bases from J, leaving 13 bases between. The germline V gene encodes CDR1 SGHTA and CDR2 FQGNSA. The length of the CDR3 is 15 residues. DNA for the CDR3: TGTGCCAGCAGCCGCGAGAGAGACTACCAAGAGACCCAGTACTTC. This encodes CASSRERDYQETQYF.

The rearrangement joins TRBV7-9 to TRBJ2-1; a possible D gene is TRBD2 (6 bases). The CDR3 is 12 residues long. CDR1 and CDR2 (germline): SEHNR, FQNEAQ (reference sequence). The CDR3 loop reads CAGGYAYNEQFF. CDR3 nucleotide sequence: TGTGCAGGAGGGTACGCCTACAATGAGCAGTTCTTC.

V is TRBV30 and J is TRBJ1-5; TRBD1 is a possible D gene (5 bases). CDR3 length: 14 amino acids. The germline V and J ends were trimmed by 4 bases and 3 bases, with 13 bases remaining between them. Looked up from germline, CDR1 is GTSNPN and CDR2 is SVGIG (reference sequence). CDR3 amino acids: CAWNRGHFNQPQHF. The CDR3, as DNA: TGTGCCTGGAACCGCGGACACTTCAATCAGCCCCAGCATTTT.

The V and J genes are TRBV5-6 and TRBJ1-2; D is uncertain. Germline lookup yields CDR1 SGHDT and CDR2 YYEEEE. Trimming pared 0 bases from V and 4 bases from J, leaving 7 bases between. The CDR3 spans 13 residues. Here the CDR3 reads CASSLGEVYGYTF. CDR3 nucleotide sequence: TGTGCCAGCAGCTTGGGTGAGGTCTATGGCTACACCTTC.

In this sample, this clone turned up a few times. CDR3: CASSLFPEAFF. CDR3 DNA sequence: TGTGCCAGCAGTTTGTTCCCGGAGGCTTTCTTT. The chain uses TRBV28 and TRBJ1-1; D uncertain. CDR3 length: 11 residues. In germline, CDR1 is MDHEN, CDR2 SYDVKM. The V end was cut by 3 bases, the J end by 11 bases, with 10 bases between. The full variable domain, in which reference TRBV28 and TRBJ1-1 provide the parts outside the CDR3, is DVKVTQSSRYLVKRTGEKVFLECVQDMDHENMFWYRQDPGLGLRLIYFSYDVKMKEKGDIPEGYSVSREKKERFSLILESASTNQTSMYLCASSLFPEAFFGQGTRLTVV.

The CDR3 nucleotides read TGTGCCTGGAGTTCGAGCGGGAGTACAGATACGCAGTATTTT. It specifies CAWSSSGSTDTQYF. V gene TRBV30 combines with J gene TRBJ2-3; 8 positions match TRBD2. J was trimmed by 3 bases and V by 2 bases; bases with no gene match: 4. The CDR3 spans 14 residues. Per germline, CDR1 GTSNPN and CDR2 SVGIG (reference sequence). The variable domain in full, with the rest retrieved from reference TRBV30 and TRBJ2-3, is SQTIHQWPATLVQPVGSPLSLECTVEGTSNPNLYWYRQAAGRGLQLLFYSVGIGQISSEVPQNLSASRPQDRQFILSSKKLLLSDSGFYLCAWSSSGSTDTQYFGPGTRLTVL.

V is TRBV7-2 and J is TRBJ2-7, with 9 bases identical to TRBD2. CDR1 and CDR2 from the germline V gene are SGHTA and FQGNSA. Unmatched junction bases numbered 4, after V lost 3 bases and J lost 1 base. The CDR3 contains 15 residues. Here the CDR3 DNA reads TGTGCCAGCAGCTTTACCCTAGCGGGGTCCTACGAGCAGTACTTC. The encoded protein is CASSFTLAGSYEQYF.

This chain connects TRBV9 to TRBJ2-5, with a tentative D call TRBD1 (6 bases). The better agreement between TRBJ2-7 and the DNA end casts doubt on the J call. Germline V CDR1 and CDR2: SGDLS, YYNGEE. The CDR3 has 12 amino acids. The CDR3 DNA is TGTGCCAGCAGCAGCAGGGGCTACGAGCAGTACTTC. Translating it yields CASSSRGYEQYF.

This clone was counted a few times. The chain joins TRBV6-6 to TRBJ1-4, with 7 bases identical to TRBD1. The length of the CDR3 is 14 residues. CDR1 is MNHNY, CDR2 SVGAGI, per germline (reference sequence). After removal of 3 bases from V and 8 bases from J, the junction contained 6 bases not matched to a gene. The CDR3 is CASSYLTGVEKLFF. Here the CDR3 DNA reads TGTGCCAGCAGTTATCTTACAGGGGTGGAAAAACTGTTTTTT.

This clone was seen a handful of times. The chain combines TRBV27 with TRBJ1-1; perhaps TRBD1 as D (5 bases). From germline, CDR1 is MNHEY and CDR2 SMNVEV (reference sequence). Trimming took 8 bases from V and 3 from J, leaving 16 bases between them. This CDR3 comprises 14 residues. In DNA form, the CDR3 reads TGTGCCAGCCCCTCCGGGGGTAGGGACACTGAAGCTTTCTTT. Residues: CASPSGGRDTEAFF.

V gene TRBV11-2 combines with J gene TRBJ1-4; 7 positions agree with TRBD1. With V trimmed by 1 base and J by 14 bases, 10 bases remained unmatched. The length of the CDR3 is 14 residues. Germline CDR1 and CDR2: SGHAT and FQNNGV. CDR3: CASSLVEGQSYLFF. The CDR3, as DNA: TGTGCCAGCAGCTTAGTTGAGGGACAGAGCTACCTGTTTTTT.

This clone has a handful of counts. The gene calls are TRBV5-6 and TRBJ2-7; 10 bases agree with TRBD1. This CDR3 is 13 amino acids long. Per the germline V gene, CDR1 is SGHDT and CDR2 is YYEEEE. V lost 3 bases and J lost 4; bases outside the gene matches: 1. For the CDR3, the DNA is TGTGCCAGCAGCTGGGACAGGGGTTACGAGCAGTACTTC. It specifies CASSWDRGYEQYF.

J is TRBJ2-1 and V is TRBV15; tentative D call: TRBD2 (6 bases). The ends were cut back, 3 bases at V and 0 bases at J, with 12 bases in the middle. The V gene's germline CDR1 is LNHNV and CDR2 YYDKDF (reference sequence). This CDR3 region has 16 residues. The CDR3 DNA is TGTGCCACCAGCAGTGGGGACTGGAGCTCCTACAATGAGCAGTTCTTC. Amino acids: CATSSGDWSSYNEQFF.